The clone carrying this T cell receptor beta chain was counted a few times. Germline values: CDR1 WNHNN, CDR2 SYGVQD (reference sequence). This CDR3 spans 13 amino acids. The ends were cut back, 4 bases at V and 2 bases at J, with 8 bases in the middle. In the original workflow: Amplifying reference gene primers gave estimates of nucleated cell counts. The method was immunoSEQ multiplex PCR; TCRdb's version includes in-frame clones alone and lacks a portion of them. V, J and clone size are taken as reported in that table, and D and trimming were inferred from the DNA itself. The table includes some 350,000 clones, 88% detected once. The entry originates in a study of blood T cell repertoires in COVID-19. For the study at large: There were acute and convalescent COVID-19 samples, and they came from the United States, Italy and Spain.

Seattle patient enrollment occurred during active infection, with longitudinal follow-up thereafter. The source material was peripheral blood. This sequence was found in a woman in her seventies with COVID-19, enrolled during active disease. J is TRBJ1-2 and V is TRBV10-1, with D perhaps TRBD1 (5 bases). CDR3 protein: CASSGQPNYGYTF. The CDR3 DNA is TGCGCCAGCAGTGGACAGCCAAACTATGGCTACACCTTC.